A selection of T cell receptor beta chains follows, all from one sample in a study of blood T cell repertoires in COVID-19. Assay: immunoSEQ multiplex PCR; the TCRdb copy retains only in-frame clones and omits some. The profile covers some 160,000 clones, with around 89% appearing a single time and approximately 3% taken by the ten largest. Material: peripheral blood. These receptors came from a woman in her sixties or seventies with active COVID-19. Each CDR3 is given with its conserved first and last residue. The D gene is left open where the match is weak. Clone size appears in some rows only: once, few, many, or a class for an expanded clone.

J gene: TRBJ2-2
clone size: NA
D gene: TRBD2
V gene: TRBV5-1
CDR3 DNA: TGCGCCAGCAGCCAGGGACTAGCGGGAGCGCCGAACACCGGGGAGCTGTTTTTT
CDR3 protein: CASSQGLAGAPNTGELFF

J gene: TRBJ1-3
clone size: NA
D gene: NA
V gene: TRBV6-6
CDR3 DNA: TGTGCCAGCAGTTACTCCACAGGGACTGGAAACACCATATATTTT
CDR3 protein: CASSYSTGTGNTIYF

J gene: TRBJ2-7
clone size: NA
D gene: TRBD1
V gene: TRBV10-1
CDR3 DNA: TGCGCCAGCAGTCCCGGGACAGGGAACGAGCAGTACTTC
CDR3 protein: CASSPGTGNEQYF

J gene: TRBJ1-1
clone size: NA
D gene: TRBD1
V gene: TRBV10-3
CDR3 DNA: TGTGCCATCGGGACAGGGGGGAACACTGAAGCTTTCTTT
CDR3 protein: CAIGTGGNTEAFF

J gene: TRBJ2-2
clone size: NA
D gene: NA
V gene: TRBV28
CDR3 DNA: TGTGCCACTAGCCAGAACACCGGGGAGCTGTTTTTT
CDR3 protein: CATSQNTGELFF

J gene: TRBJ2-3
clone size: NA
D gene: TRBD2
V gene: TRBV11-2
CDR3 DNA: TGTGCCAGCAGCTCCCCGGGACTAGCGGGAGTTGGGGGCACAGATACGCAGTATTTT
CDR3 protein: CASSSPGLAGVGGTDTQYF

J gene: TRBJ1-4
clone size: once
D gene: TRBD1
V gene: TRBV18
CDR3 DNA: TGTGCCAGCTCACAACGGGACAGAAATGAAAAACTGTTTTTT
CDR3 protein: CASSQRDRNEKLFF

J gene: TRBJ1-1
clone size: once
D gene: TRBD1
V gene: TRBV6-6
CDR3 DNA: TGTGCCAGCACTGTACAGGGGACGAACACTGAAGCTTTCTTT
CDR3 protein: CASTVQGTNTEAFF

J gene: TRBJ1-5
clone size: NA
D gene: NA
V gene: TRBV6-5
CDR3 DNA: TGTGCCAGCAGTTTAGGATCAGGGGTCAATCAGCCCCAGCATTTT
CDR3 protein: CASSLGSGVNQPQHF

J gene: TRBJ1-4
clone size: NA
D gene: NA
V gene: TRBV19
CDR3 DNA: TGTGCCAGTAGTATCCCCGGGGGGAGCATCGAAAAACTGTTTTTT
CDR3 protein: CASSIPGGSIEKLFF

J gene: TRBJ1-1
clone size: few
D gene: NA
V gene: TRBV28
CDR3 DNA: TGTGCCAGCAGCCTTGGTTCGCCACCTTCTACTCAAGCTTTCTTT
CDR3 protein: CASSLGSPPSTQAFF

J gene: TRBJ2-7
clone size: NA
D gene: TRBD1
V gene: TRBV5-1
CDR3 DNA: TGCGCCAGCAGCTTGGACAGGGGGGAGGACGAGCAGTACTTC
CDR3 protein: CASSLDRGEDEQYF

J gene: TRBJ2-3
clone size: once
D gene: TRBD2
V gene: TRBV9
CDR3 DNA: TGTGCCAGCAGCGTAGTAGCGGGAGGGCCTTTTAGCACAGATACGCAGTATTTT
CDR3 protein: CASSVVAGGPFSTDTQYF

J gene: TRBJ2-7
clone size: NA
D gene: TRBD1
V gene: TRBV19
CDR3 DNA: TGTGCCAGTAGTATTCGGGACAGGGAGGCCTACGAGCAGTACTTC
CDR3 protein: CASSIRDREAYEQYF

J gene: TRBJ2-3
clone size: NA
D gene: TRBD2
V gene: TRBV9
CDR3 DNA: TGTGCCAGCAGCGGCGGGAGGGGGCAGAACACAGATACGCAGTATTTT
CDR3 protein: CASSGGRGQNTDTQYF

J gene: TRBJ2-5
clone size: NA
D gene: NA
V gene: TRBV6-5
CDR3 DNA: TGTGCCAGCAGTTATTATGGACCGGGGGAGACCCAGTACTTC
CDR3 protein: CASSYYGPGETQYF

J gene: TRBJ1-2
clone size: NA
D gene: NA
V gene: TRBV9
CDR3 DNA: TGTGCCAGCAGAAACTCGGACAGCTTATATGGCTACACCTTC
CDR3 protein: CASRNSDSLYGYTF

J gene: TRBJ2-6
clone size: NA
D gene: NA
V gene: TRBV7-9
CDR3 DNA: TGTGCCAGCAGCTCCTTTCCGTCTGGGGCCAACGTCCTGACTTTC
CDR3 protein: CASSSFPSGANVLTF

J gene: TRBJ2-3
clone size: NA
D gene: NA
V gene: TRBV3-1/TRBV3-2
CDR3 DNA: TGTGCCAGCTGGACTCCCGATGGTTACACAGATACGCAGTATTTT
CDR3 protein: CASWTPDGYTDTQYF

J gene: TRBJ2-7
clone size: NA
D gene: TRBD2
V gene: TRBV18
CDR3 DNA: TGTGCCAGCTCACCACCGGGACTAGCGGCTCCCTCCTACGAGCAGTACTTC
CDR3 protein: CASSPPGLAAPSYEQYF

J gene: TRBJ1-2
clone size: NA
D gene: NA
V gene: TRBV11-2
CDR3 DNA: TGTGCCAGCAGCTTAGCTGACAGAACCTACTATGGCTACACCTTC
CDR3 protein: CASSLADRTYYGYTF

J gene: TRBJ2-1
clone size: NA
D gene: NA
V gene: TRBV7-9
CDR3 DNA: TGTGCCAGCAGCCGGGCCGGGAAAGAAAATGAGCAGTTCTTC
CDR3 protein: CASSRAGKENEQFF

J gene: TRBJ1-5
clone size: NA
D gene: NA
V gene: TRBV28
CDR3 DNA: TGTGCCAGCAGTTCCTCTCTAGGGGGGGTGTACCAGCCCCAGCATTTT
CDR3 protein: CASSSSLGGVYQPQHF

J gene: TRBJ2-1
clone size: NA
D gene: NA
V gene: TRBV5-1
CDR3 DNA: TGCGCCAGCAGCGGGCTACGAGGGAGCTCCTACAATGAGCAGTTCTTC
CDR3 protein: CASSGLRGSSYNEQFF

J gene: TRBJ1-2
clone size: NA
D gene: NA
V gene: TRBV11-2
CDR3 DNA: TGTGCCAGCAGCTTAGATCCGGGGGGAGATGGCCACACCTTC
CDR3 protein: CASSLDPGGDGHTF

J gene: TRBJ2-1
clone size: NA
D gene: NA
V gene: TRBV10-3
CDR3 DNA: TGTGCCATCAGTAAACAGGGTTACGAGCAGTTCTTC
CDR3 protein: CAISKQGYEQFF

J gene: TRBJ2-7
clone size: NA
D gene: TRBD2
V gene: TRBV9
CDR3 DNA: TGTGCCAGCAGCCCCAGACTAGCGGGGTCATACGAGCAGTACTTC
CDR3 protein: CASSPRLAGSYEQYF

J gene: TRBJ2-7
clone size: NA
D gene: NA
V gene: TRBV24-1
CDR3 DNA: TGTGCCACCAGTGATTCTGAACAGGGTTCCTACGAGCAGTACTTC
CDR3 protein: CATSDSEQGSYEQYF

J gene: TRBJ1-6
clone size: few
D gene: NA
V gene: TRBV9
CDR3 DNA: TGTGCCAGCTCCCCCAGGGAGGGTGGCTCACCCCTCCACTTT
CDR3 protein: CASSPREGGSPLHF

J gene: TRBJ2-2
clone size: NA
D gene: TRBD2
V gene: TRBV5-4
CDR3 DNA: TGTGCCAGCAGCCGGGGACTAGCGGGAGTGGGGGCCGGGGAGCTGTTTTTT
CDR3 protein: CASSRGLAGVGAGELFF

J gene: TRBJ2-2
clone size: NA
D gene: NA
V gene: TRBV5-1
CDR3 DNA: TGCGCCAGCAGCCCGCTTGGCCAACGGGGTACCGGGGAGCTGTTTTTT
CDR3 protein: CASSPLGQRGTGELFF

J gene: TRBJ2-3
clone size: NA
D gene: NA
V gene: TRBV3-1/TRBV3-2
CDR3 DNA: TGTGCCAGCAGACGGGAAGGTACAGTCGCGCAGTATTTT
CDR3 protein: CASRREGTVAQYF

J gene: TRBJ1-4
clone size: NA
D gene: NA
V gene: TRBV4-2
CDR3 DNA: TGTGCCAGCAGCCAAGAAGGGGCCCTGGCAACTAATGAAAAACTGTTTTTT
CDR3 protein: CASSQEGALATNEKLFF

J gene: TRBJ2-1
clone size: NA
D gene: TRBD1
V gene: TRBV7-3
CDR3 DNA: TGTGCCAGCAGCGCGGGACAGGGGACAAGATACAATGAGCAGTTCTTC
CDR3 protein: CASSAGQGTRYNEQFF

J gene: TRBJ1-1
clone size: NA
D gene: NA
V gene: TRBV28
CDR3 DNA: TGTGCCAGCAGTTCCCCTACGACTGAAGCTTTCTTT
CDR3 protein: CASSSPTTEAFF

J gene: TRBJ2-1
clone size: NA
D gene: NA
V gene: TRBV2
CDR3 DNA: TGTGCCAGCACCCGTCCGGGCAATGAGCAGTTCTTC
CDR3 protein: CASTRPGNEQFF

J gene: TRBJ2-3
clone size: NA
D gene: NA
V gene: TRBV4-3
CDR3 DNA: TGCGCCAGCAGCCAAGAGTACTTCTCAGATACGCAGTATTTT
CDR3 protein: CASSQEYFSDTQYF

J gene: TRBJ1-5
clone size: once
D gene: TRBD1
V gene: TRBV19
CDR3 DNA: TGTGCCAGTAGTCCGGACAGGGCGGGCAATCAGCCCCAGCATTTT
CDR3 protein: CASSPDRAGNQPQHF

J gene: TRBJ2-7
clone size: NA
D gene: TRBD1
V gene: TRBV28
CDR3 DNA: TGTGCCAGCAGATGGACAGGGGGACTCTACGAGCAGTACTTC
CDR3 protein: CASRWTGGLYEQYF

J gene: TRBJ2-7
clone size: once
D gene: TRBD2
V gene: TRBV3-1/TRBV3-2
CDR3 DNA: TGTGCCACTGCGCGGGACTACTCCTACGAGCAGTACTTC
CDR3 protein: CATARDYSYEQYF

J gene: TRBJ1-5
clone size: NA
D gene: TRBD1
V gene: TRBV7-9
CDR3 DNA: TGTGCCAGCAGCTTAGATCCGTGGACAGGGGCCATGGGCAATCAGCCCCAGCATTTT
CDR3 protein: CASSLDPWTGAMGNQPQHF

J gene: TRBJ2-7
clone size: NA
D gene: NA
V gene: TRBV7-2
CDR3 DNA: TGTGCCAGCAGCTTAGCTAGCGGTATAGGCGGCACCTACGAGCAGTACTTC
CDR3 protein: CASSLASGIGGTYEQYF

J gene: TRBJ2-3
clone size: NA
D gene: TRBD2
V gene: TRBV3-1/TRBV3-2
CDR3 DNA: TGTGCCAGCAGCCAATTTGGGTCGGGAGGTAGGGCAGATACGCAGTATTTT
CDR3 protein: CASSQFGSGGRADTQYF

J gene: TRBJ2-7
clone size: NA
D gene: TRBD2
V gene: TRBV11-2
CDR3 DNA: TGTGCCAGCAGCTTAATGGGGACTAGCGGGAGAGGGAACTACGAGCAGTACTTC
CDR3 protein: CASSLMGTSGRGNYEQYF

J gene: TRBJ2-1
clone size: NA
D gene: TRBD2
V gene: TRBV3-1/TRBV3-2
CDR3 DNA: TGTGCCAGCAGCCCTCGGACTAGCGGGACGAACAATGAGCAGTTCTTC
CDR3 protein: CASSPRTSGTNNEQFF

J gene: TRBJ2-7
clone size: NA
D gene: NA
V gene: TRBV4-2
CDR3 DNA: TGTGCCAGCAGCCCCCCTCGGCAGGGTAGCTCCTACGAGCAGTACTTC
CDR3 protein: CASSPPRQGSSYEQYF

J gene: TRBJ1-5
clone size: NA
D gene: NA
V gene: TRBV28
CDR3 DNA: TGTGCCAGCATGGGCCGGGAAGACAATCAGCCCCAGCATTTT
CDR3 protein: CASMGREDNQPQHF

J gene: TRBJ2-1
clone size: once
D gene: TRBD2
V gene: TRBV9
CDR3 DNA: TGTGCCAGCAGCGTCGGGGGGTACTATGAGCAGTTCTTC
CDR3 protein: CASSVGGYYEQFF

J gene: TRBJ1-2
clone size: NA
D gene: TRBD1
V gene: TRBV6-5
CDR3 DNA: TGTGCCAGTCAGATACAGGGGGCGGCCTATGGCTACACCTTC
CDR3 protein: CASQIQGAAYGYTF

J gene: TRBJ1-2
clone size: NA
D gene: NA
V gene: TRBV6-1
CDR3 DNA: TGTGCCAGCAGTGAAGCGACAGCTGAGACAAACTATGGCTACACCTTC
CDR3 protein: CASSEATAETNYGYTF